The source of this T cell receptor (beta chain) is a study of T cell responses to AZD1222 COVID-19 vaccine. Study findings and constraints: The number of AZD1222 recipients seropositive at baseline was only 5 to 7. Possibly, clonal diversity was underestimated; donors were largely white British and included more females. There were vaccine-associated CD4 TCRs across spike, dominant at 160-218 and 743-854.

On this clone: Its antigen is still unknown.

This CDR3 has 13 amino acids. Deletions cut 0 bases from V and 4 bases from J, with 6 bases between. Germline V gene lookup returns CDR1 KGHSY and CDR2 FQNENV. Assay: immunoSEQ multiplex PCR; the TCRdb copy retains only in-frame clones and omits some. The repertoire consists of tens of thousands of clones, with about 93% occurring once and the leading ten covering 4.5%. Sample: peripheral blood, taken on day 0 of MenACWY control vaccination. This receptor was obtained from an adult in good health. The chain employs TRBV16 and TRBJ1-1, with D unresolved. The DNA of the CDR3 is TGTGCCAGCAGCCAATCAGCCGGCACTGAAGCTTTCTTT. Its protein product is CASSQSAGTEAFF.